This note documents a single T cell receptor beta chain sequence. Its antigen is as yet unknown. The PCR used 60 Vbeta and 13 Jbeta primers. TCRdb keeps only in-frame clones here, not all; method: immunoSEQ multiplex PCR. This repertoire shows 150,000 to 200,000 clones, roughly 80% found once; its top ten account for about 1.7%. This specimen belongs to a study of cytomegalovirus exposure and HLA in healthy donors. Study results and limitations: Later analysis suggested links between common viral pathogens and several top significant clusters. The study carried out a later analysis of TCR beta sequences. It associated some 17,000 of them with specific HLA alleles at a false discovery rate of 0.05. In an earlier analysis, productive rearrangement rates for most beta V segments clustered near 87% or 30%.

CDR3 length equals 16 residues. CDR1 MDHEN and CDR2 SYDVKM come from the germline V gene. V was pared by 6 bases and J by 3 bases, with 9 bases of the junction left unmatched. The V gene is TRBV28, the J gene TRBJ2-7, with 12 nucleotides matching TRBD2. The TCR originated in a woman aged 18-30 years in good health and CMV-seronegative. The sequenced material came from PBMCs. CDR3 protein: CASRSPSGRAFYEQYF. The CDR3 bases are TGTGCCAGCAGGTCCCCTAGCGGGAGGGCCTTCTACGAGCAGTACTTC.